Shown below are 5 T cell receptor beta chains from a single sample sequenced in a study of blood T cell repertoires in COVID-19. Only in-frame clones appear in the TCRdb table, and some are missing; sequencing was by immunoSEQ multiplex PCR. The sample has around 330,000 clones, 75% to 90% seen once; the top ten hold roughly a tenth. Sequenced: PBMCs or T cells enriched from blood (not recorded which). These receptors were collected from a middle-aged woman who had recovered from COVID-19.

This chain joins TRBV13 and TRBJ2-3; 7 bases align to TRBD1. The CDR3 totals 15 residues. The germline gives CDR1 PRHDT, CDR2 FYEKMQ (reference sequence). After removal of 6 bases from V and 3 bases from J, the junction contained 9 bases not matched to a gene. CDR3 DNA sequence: TGTGCCAGCAGTCCCAAGACAGGGCTGACAGATACGCAGTATTTT. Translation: CASSPKTGLTDTQYF.

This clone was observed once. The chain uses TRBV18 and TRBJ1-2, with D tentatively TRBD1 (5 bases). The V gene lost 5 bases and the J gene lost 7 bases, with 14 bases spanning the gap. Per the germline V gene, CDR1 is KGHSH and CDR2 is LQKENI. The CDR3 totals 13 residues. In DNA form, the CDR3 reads TGTGCCAGCTCATCCGATTCAAGGGGTGGCTACACCTTC. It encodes CASSSDSRGGYTF.

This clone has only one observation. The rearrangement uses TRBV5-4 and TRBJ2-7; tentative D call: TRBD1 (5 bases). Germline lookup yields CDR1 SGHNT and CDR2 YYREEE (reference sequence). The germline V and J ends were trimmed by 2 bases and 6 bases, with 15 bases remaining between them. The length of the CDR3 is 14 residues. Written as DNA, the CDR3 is TGTGCCAGCAGCTTTTCCAGGGAAACGGCCGAGCAGTACTTC. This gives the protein CASSFSRETAEQYF.

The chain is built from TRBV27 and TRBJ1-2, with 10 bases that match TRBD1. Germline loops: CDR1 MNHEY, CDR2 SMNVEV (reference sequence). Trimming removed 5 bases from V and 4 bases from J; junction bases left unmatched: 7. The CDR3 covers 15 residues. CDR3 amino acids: CASSMTGGGGYGYTF. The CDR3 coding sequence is TGTGCCAGCAGTATGACAGGGGGCGGTGGCTATGGCTACACCTTC.

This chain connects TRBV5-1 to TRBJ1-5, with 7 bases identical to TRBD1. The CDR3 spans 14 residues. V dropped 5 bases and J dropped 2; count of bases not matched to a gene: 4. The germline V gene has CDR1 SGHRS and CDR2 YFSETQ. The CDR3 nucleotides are TGCGCCAGCAGACCGGGGACAGGCAATCAGCCCCAGCATTTT. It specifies CASRPGTGNQPQHF.